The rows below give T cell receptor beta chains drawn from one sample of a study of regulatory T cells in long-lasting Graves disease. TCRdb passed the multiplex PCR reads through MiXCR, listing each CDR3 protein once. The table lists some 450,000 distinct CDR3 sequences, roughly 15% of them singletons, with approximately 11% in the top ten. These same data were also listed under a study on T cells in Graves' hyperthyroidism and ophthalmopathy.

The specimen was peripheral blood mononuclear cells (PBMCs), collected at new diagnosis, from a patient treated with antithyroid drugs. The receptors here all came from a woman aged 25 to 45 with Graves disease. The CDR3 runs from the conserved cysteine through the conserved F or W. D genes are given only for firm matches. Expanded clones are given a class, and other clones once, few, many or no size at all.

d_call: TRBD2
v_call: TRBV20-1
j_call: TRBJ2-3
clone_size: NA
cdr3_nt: TGCAGTGCCCCCCCCACGGGAGGCCTCCCCCCAGATACGCAGTATTTT
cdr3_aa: CSAPPTGGLPPDTQYF

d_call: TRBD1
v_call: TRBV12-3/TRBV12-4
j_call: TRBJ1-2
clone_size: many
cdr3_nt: TGTGCCAGCAGCCCGACAGGGGGTAACTATGGCTACACCTTC
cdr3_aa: CASSPTGGNYGYTF

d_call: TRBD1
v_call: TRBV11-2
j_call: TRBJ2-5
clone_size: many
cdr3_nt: TGTGCCAGCAGCAGGGACAGGGTGATACCGGAGACCCAGTACTTC
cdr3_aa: CASSRDRVIPETQYF

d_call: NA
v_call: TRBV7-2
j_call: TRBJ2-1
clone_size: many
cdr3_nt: TGTGCCAGCAGCCCGATGGGGGGGCCCACGTTCTTC
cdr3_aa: CASSPMGGPTFF

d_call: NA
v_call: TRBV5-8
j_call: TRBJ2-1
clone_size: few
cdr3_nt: TGTGCCAGCAGCTTTTGGAACAGAAATGAGCAGTTCTTC
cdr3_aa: CASSFWNRNEQFF

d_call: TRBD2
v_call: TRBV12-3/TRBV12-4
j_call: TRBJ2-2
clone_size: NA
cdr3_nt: TGTGCCAGCAAAGGCGGGGGACCGTGGGGGGAGCTGTTTTTT
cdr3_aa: CASKGGGPWGELFF

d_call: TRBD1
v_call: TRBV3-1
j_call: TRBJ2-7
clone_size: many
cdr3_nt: TGTGCCAGCAGCCTGGCCAGGGGGCCTTACGAGCAGTACTTC
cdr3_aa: CASSLARGPYEQYF

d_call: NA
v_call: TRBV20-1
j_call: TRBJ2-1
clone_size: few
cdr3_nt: TGCAGTGCTAGAAACCCTCGACACCTGGACCCTGAGCAGTTCTTC
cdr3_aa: CSARNPRHLDPEQFF

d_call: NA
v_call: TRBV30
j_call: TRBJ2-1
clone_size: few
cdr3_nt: TGTGCCTGGAGTGCAGATAGAATAGCGGCGAGCTCCTACAATGAGCAGTTCTTC
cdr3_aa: CAWSADRIAASSYNEQFF

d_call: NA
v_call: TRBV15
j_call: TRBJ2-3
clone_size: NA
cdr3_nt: TGTGCCACCAGCAGAGAAAGTGGGTATACGCAGTATTTT
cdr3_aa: CATSRESGYTQYF

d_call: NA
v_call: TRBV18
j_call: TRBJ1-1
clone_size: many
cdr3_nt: TGTGCCAGCTCACTTTGGTCCCCTGGGGGCAACGCTGAAGCTTTCTTT
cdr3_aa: CASSLWSPGGNAEAFF

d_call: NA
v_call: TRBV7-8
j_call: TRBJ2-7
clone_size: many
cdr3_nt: TGTGCCAGCACCCCCCGTTGGTCCTACGAGCAGTACTTC
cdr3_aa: CASTPRWSYEQYF

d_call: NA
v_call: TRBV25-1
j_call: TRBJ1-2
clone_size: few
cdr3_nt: TGTGCCAGCAGTGAGCACACGGTTGGCTACACCTTC
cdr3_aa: CASSEHTVGYTF

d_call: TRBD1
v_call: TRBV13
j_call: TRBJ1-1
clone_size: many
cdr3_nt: TGTGCCAGCATAGAGGACAGGGGAGTTCTCGGGAACACTGAAGCTTTCTTT
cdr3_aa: CASIEDRGVLGNTEAFF

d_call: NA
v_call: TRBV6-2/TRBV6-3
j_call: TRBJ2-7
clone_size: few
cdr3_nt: TGTGCCAGCAGTGAGCCCCGGACACTGATAACCTACGAGCAGTACTTC
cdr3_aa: CASSEPRTLITYEQYF

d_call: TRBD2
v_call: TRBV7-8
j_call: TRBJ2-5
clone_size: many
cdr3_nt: TGTGCCAGCAGCCCCCGCACGGTGTGGCGGGAGTACCAAGAGACCCAGTACTTC
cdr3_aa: CASSPRTVWREYQETQYF

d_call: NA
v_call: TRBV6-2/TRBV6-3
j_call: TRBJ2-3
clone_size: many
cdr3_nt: TGTGCCAGCAGTCCCCGGGAGTTCGGAGATACGCAGTATTTT
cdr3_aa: CASSPREFGDTQYF

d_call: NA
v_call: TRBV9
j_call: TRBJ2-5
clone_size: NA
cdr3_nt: TGTGCCAGCAGCCCTGGACAGTCGGAGACCCAGTACTTC
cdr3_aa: CASSPGQSETQYF

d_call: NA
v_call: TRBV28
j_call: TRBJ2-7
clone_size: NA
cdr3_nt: TGTGCCAGCAGTGCGGAATACTACGAGCAGTACTTC
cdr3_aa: CASSAEYYEQYF

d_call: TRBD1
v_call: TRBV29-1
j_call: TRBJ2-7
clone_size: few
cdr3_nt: TGCAGCGTAACCGGGACAGGGGGTCCCCAGCAGTACTTC
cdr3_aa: CSVTGTGGPQQYF

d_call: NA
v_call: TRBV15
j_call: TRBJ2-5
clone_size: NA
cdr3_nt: TGTGCCACCAGCAGAGATGGGACTTACCAAGAGACCCAGTACTTC
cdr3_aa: CATSRDGTYQETQYF

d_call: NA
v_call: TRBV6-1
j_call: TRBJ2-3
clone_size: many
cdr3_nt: TGTGCCAGCAGTGAAGCCCTCCCCGGGGCAGATACGCAGTATTTT
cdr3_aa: CASSEALPGADTQYF

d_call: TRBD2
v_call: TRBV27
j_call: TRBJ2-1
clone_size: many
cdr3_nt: TGTGCCAGCTCCTTAGCGGGACGTATTCGTGAGCAGTTCTTC
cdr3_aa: CASSLAGRIREQFF

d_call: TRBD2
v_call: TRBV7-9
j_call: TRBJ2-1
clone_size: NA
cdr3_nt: TGTGCCAGCAGCTTGGCCCCGGGACTAGCGTTCAATGAGCAGTTCTTC
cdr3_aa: CASSLAPGLAFNEQFF

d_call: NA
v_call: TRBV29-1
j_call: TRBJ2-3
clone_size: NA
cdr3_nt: TGCAGCGTTGAACGGGGTTCGGATACGCAGTATTTT
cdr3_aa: CSVERGSDTQYF

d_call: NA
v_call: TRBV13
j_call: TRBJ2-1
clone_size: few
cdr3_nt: TGTGCCAGCAGCAGGGCGGGAATTGAGCAGTTCTTC
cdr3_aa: CASSRAGIEQFF

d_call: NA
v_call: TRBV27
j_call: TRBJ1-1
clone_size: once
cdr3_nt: TGTGCCAGCAGTTTCAACCCGAACACTGAAGCTTTCTTT
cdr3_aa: CASSFNPNTEAFF

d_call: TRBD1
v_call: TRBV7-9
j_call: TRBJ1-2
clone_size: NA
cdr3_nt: TGTGCCAGCAGCGCCGACAGGGTCCATGGCTACACCTTC
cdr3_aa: CASSADRVHGYTF

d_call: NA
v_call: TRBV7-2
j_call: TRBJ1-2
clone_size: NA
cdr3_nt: TGTGCCAGCAGCTTAGGGGGGACGCTTAGCTATGGCTACACCTTC
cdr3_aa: CASSLGGTLSYGYTF

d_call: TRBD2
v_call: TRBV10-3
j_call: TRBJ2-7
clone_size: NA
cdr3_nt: TGTGCCATCAGTGACCGCGACCGACGGGAGGCCTTCTCCTACGAGCAGTACTTC
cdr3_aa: CAISDRDRREAFSYEQYF

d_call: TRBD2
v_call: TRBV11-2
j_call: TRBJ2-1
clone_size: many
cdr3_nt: TGTGCCAGCAGCCAACTAGCGGGAAAAGGGAATGAGCAGTTCTTC
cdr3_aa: CASSQLAGKGNEQFF

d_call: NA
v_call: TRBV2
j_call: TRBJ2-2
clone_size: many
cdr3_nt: TGTGCCAGCAGGGGAATCCTTTCCACCGGGGAGCTGTTTTTT
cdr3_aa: CASRGILSTGELFF

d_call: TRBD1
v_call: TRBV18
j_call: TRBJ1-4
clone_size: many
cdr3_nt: TGTGCCAGCTTGGGACAGACTAATGAAAAACTGTTTTTT
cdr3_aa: CASLGQTNEKLFF

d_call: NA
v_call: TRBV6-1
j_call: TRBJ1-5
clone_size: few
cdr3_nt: TGTGCCAGCAGGCCAACCCGAGGGCAGCCCCAGCATTTT
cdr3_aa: CASRPTRGQPQHF

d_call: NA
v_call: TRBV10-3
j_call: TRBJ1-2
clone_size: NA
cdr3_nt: TGTGCCATCAGTGAGTCGTCGGGTTATGGCTACACCTTC
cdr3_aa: CAISESSGYGYTF

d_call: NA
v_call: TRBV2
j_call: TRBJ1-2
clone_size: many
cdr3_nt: TGTGCCAGCAGTGACAACAGGGTGAATAACTATGGCTACACCTTC
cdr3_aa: CASSDNRVNNYGYTF

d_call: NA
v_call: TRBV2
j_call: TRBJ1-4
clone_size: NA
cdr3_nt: TGTGCCAGCAGCGGTAATTTACAAGAGGAAAAACTGTTTTTT
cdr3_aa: CASSGNLQEEKLFF

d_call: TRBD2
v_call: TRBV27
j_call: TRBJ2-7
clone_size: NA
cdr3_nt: TGTGCCAGCAGATCAATCGGACTAGCGGGAGGGCCGAGAGAGCAGTACTTC
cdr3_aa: CASRSIGLAGGPREQYF

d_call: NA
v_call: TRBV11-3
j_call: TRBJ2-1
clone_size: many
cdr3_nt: TGTGCCAGCAGCTTAGGGAATAGAAAGCAGTTCTTC
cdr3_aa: CASSLGNRKQFF

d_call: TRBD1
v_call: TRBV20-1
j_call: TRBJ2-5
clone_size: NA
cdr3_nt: TGCAGTGCCGCGGACAGGGTGGGCTACGGATCGAAGACCCAGTACTTC
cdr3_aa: CSAADRVGYGSKTQYF

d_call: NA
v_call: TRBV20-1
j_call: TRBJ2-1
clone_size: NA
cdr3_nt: TGCAGTGCTAGAGATACCCGCCAGAATGAGCAGTTCTTC
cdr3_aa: CSARDTRQNEQFF

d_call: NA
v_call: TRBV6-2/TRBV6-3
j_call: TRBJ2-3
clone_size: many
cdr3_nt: TGTGCCAGCAGTTACTCGTCTCCGAGCGGCACAGATACGCAGTATTTT
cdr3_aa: CASSYSSPSGTDTQYF

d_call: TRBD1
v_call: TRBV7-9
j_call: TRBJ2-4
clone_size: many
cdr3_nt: TGTGCCAGCAGCGCCCGACAGGGGGCGCGAGACATTCAGTACTTC
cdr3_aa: CASSARQGARDIQYF

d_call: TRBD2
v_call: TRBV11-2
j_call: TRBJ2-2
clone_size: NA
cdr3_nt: TGTGCCAGCAGCTGGCGACTAGCGGAGGCGAACACCGGGGAGCTGTTTTTT
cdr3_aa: CASSWRLAEANTGELFF

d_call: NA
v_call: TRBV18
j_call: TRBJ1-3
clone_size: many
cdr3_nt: TGTGCCAGCTCACCTATGGGGCTATCAACGTCTGGAAACACCATATATTTT
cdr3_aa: CASSPMGLSTSGNTIYF

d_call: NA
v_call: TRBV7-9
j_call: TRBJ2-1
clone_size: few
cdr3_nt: TGTGCCAGCAGCTCCGAAGCGGAAAGCATTTACAATGAGCAGTTCTTC
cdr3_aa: CASSSEAESIYNEQFF

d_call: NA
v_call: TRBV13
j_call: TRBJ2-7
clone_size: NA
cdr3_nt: TGTGCCAGCAGCTTAGTGTCGGTGGCCTACGAGCAGTACTTC
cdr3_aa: CASSLVSVAYEQYF

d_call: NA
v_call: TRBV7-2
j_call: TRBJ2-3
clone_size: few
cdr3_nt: TGTGCCAGCAGCTTAGGACAGCTGCAATCCACAGATACGCAGTATTTT
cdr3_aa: CASSLGQLQSTDTQYF

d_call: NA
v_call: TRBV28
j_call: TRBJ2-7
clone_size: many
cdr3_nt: TGTGCCAGCTGGGCAACGGACCTGTACGAGCAGTACTTC
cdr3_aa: CASWATDLYEQYF

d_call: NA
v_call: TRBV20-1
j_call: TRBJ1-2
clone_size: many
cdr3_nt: TGCAGTGAGGGACTCCTACTAGCTAACTATGGCTACACCTTC
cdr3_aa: CSEGLLLANYGYTF

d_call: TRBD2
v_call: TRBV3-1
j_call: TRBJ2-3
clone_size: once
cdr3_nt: TGTGCCAGCAGCTGGCGGACTAGCGGGAGGGAAGATACGCAGTATTTT
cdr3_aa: CASSWRTSGREDTQYF

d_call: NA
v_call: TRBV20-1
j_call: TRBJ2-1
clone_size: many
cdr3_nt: TGCAGTGCTAGTTATCCCTACCGGGACAAGGTATACAATGAGCAGTTCTTC
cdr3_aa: CSASYPYRDKVYNEQFF

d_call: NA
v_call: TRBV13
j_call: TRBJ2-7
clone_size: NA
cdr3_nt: TGTGCCAGCAGCTTAGGGGGGCAGGGAGGTCTCGAGCAGTACTTC
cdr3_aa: CASSLGGQGGLEQYF

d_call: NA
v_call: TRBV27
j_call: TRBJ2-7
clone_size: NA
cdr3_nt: TGTGCCAGCAGTTTAACTCGGGTCAGGGGTTCTCACGAGCAGTACTTC
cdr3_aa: CASSLTRVRGSHEQYF

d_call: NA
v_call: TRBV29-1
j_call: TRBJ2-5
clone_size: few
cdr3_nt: TGCAGCGTCCAGCTGGGGAGAGAGACCCAGTACTTC
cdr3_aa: CSVQLGRETQYF

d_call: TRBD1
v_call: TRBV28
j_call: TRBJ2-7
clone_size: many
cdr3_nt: TGTGCCAGCAGACCCCAGGGGGCAGCAAGCTCCTACGAGCAGTACTTC
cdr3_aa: CASRPQGAASSYEQYF

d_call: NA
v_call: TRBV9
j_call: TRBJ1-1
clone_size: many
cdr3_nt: TGTGCCAGCAGCGTCCTGACAGATGCGAACACTGAAGCTTTCTTT
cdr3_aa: CASSVLTDANTEAFF